A single sample is the source of the 6 T cell receptor beta chains below, sequenced in a study of T-cell memory formation after mild COVID-19. One entry per CDR3 protein results from TCRdb running MiXCR on the 5' RACE reads. The sample includes approximately 150,000 distinct CDR3 sequences, more than 14% of them seen just once. The source material was PBMCs or a T cell subset sorted from them (not recorded which). These receptors were collected from an adult woman who had mild COVID-19 (a few samples of this study predate the infection). Cell type and time point are not known.

This clonotype was seen many times. The chain employs TRBV27 and TRBJ1-1, with 8 bases fitting TRBD1. The CDR3 totals 13 residues. V lost 9 bases and J lost 4; bases outside the gene matches: 7. Germline CDR1 MNHEY, CDR2 SMNVEV (reference sequence). CDR3 bases: TGTGCCAGTCGATTAACAGGGGGCACTGAAGCTTTCTTT. Residues: CASRLTGGTEAFF.

This clonotype was counted between two and nine times. The V call is TRBV5-6, the J call TRBJ2-1; D is unclear. Germline V gene sequence: CDR1 SGHDT, CDR2 YYEEEE. V was trimmed by 2 bases and J by 8 bases, leaving 14 bases between them. The CDR3 runs 14 residues. In DNA, the CDR3 is TGTGCCAGCAGCTTTGACCTAAAGCACCATGAGCAGTTCTTC. Translated, it gives CASSFDLKHHEQFF.

The chain uses TRBV24-1 and TRBJ2-5; D may match TRBD1 or TRBD2 (5 bases each). V shed 3 bases and J shed 5 bases, with 15 bases lying between them. Per the germline V gene, CDR1 is KGHDR and CDR2 is SFDVKD. This CDR3 has 15 residues. The CDR3 reads CATSDPDDWGETQYF. The CDR3 coding sequence is TGTGCCACCAGTGATCCGGATGACTGGGGGGAGACCCAGTACTTC.

This sequence joins TRBV11-3 and TRBJ2-1, with 7 bases matching TRBD2. The CDR3 covers 14 residues. The V and J ends lost 3 bases and 10 bases, in that order; junction bases with no gene match: 9. Germline V lookup: CDR1 SGHNT, CDR2 YENEEA. In DNA, the CDR3 is TGTGCCAGCAGCTTTGCTAGCGGCGTCGGGGAGCAGTTCTTC. Encoded protein: CASSFASGVGEQFF.

This clonotype was seen repeatedly, ten times or more. The rearrangement joins TRBV20-1 to TRBJ2-1, with TRBD2 identical over 12 bases. The V gene end was trimmed by 1 base and the J gene end by 9 bases; junction bases not matched to a gene: 19. The CDR3 totals 19 residues. CDR1 DFQATT and CDR2 SNEGSKA come from the germline V gene (reference sequence). The CDR3, as DNA: TGCAGTGCTAGAGGGACTAGCGGGACCTCCCCCTCTACCTTGTTTGAGCAGTTCTTC. Its protein product is CSARGTSGTSPSTLFEQFF.

The gene calls are TRBV4-3 and TRBJ1-2; maybe TRBD1 (6 bases). The CDR3 extends over 15 amino acids. Germline CDR1 is LGHNA and CDR2 is YSLEER. V dropped 0 bases and J dropped 8 bases, with 16 bases sitting between them. The CDR3 reads CASSQDYTGMVGYTF. DNA of the CDR3: TGCGCCAGCAGCCAAGACTACACAGGGATGGTAGGCTACACCTTC.